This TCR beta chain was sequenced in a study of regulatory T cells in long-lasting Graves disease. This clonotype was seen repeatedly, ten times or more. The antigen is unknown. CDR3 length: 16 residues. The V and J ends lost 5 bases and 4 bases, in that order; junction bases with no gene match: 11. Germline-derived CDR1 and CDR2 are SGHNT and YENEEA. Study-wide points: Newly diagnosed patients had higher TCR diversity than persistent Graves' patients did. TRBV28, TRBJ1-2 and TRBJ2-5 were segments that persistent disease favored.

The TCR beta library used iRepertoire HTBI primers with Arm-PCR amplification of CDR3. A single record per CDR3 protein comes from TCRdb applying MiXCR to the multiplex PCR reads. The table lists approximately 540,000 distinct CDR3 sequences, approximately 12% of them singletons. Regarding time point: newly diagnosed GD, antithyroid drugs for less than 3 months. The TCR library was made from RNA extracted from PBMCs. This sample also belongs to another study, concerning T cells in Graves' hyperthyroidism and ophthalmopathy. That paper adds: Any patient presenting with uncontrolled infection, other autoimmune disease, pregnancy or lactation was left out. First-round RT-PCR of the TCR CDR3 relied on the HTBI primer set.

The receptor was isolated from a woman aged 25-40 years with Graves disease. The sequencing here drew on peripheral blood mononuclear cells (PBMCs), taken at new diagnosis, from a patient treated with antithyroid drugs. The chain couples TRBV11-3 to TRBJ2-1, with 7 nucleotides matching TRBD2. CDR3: CASSRRREGQYNEQFF. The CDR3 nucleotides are TGTGCCAGCAGCCGCCGCAGGGAGGGCCAATACAATGAGCAGTTCTTC.